Listed below are T cell receptor beta chains from one sample, sequenced in a study of cytomegalovirus exposure and HLA in healthy donors. Measured with immunoSEQ multiplex PCR; TCRdb has only the in-frame clones, and not every one. The table records about 120,000 clones, 70% to 90% of them present only once. The sample consisted of PBMCs. These TCRs come from a woman aged 18-29 years in good health and CMV-seropositive. The CDR3 runs from the conserved cysteine through the conserved F or W. Each record gives: J gene, V gene, D gene, clone size, CDR3 DNA, CDR3 protein. A D gene is named only where the DNA matches it firmly. Clone size is given for some rows only: seen once, a few or many times, or a class if the clone is expanded.

j_gene: TRBJ2-1
v_gene: TRBV5-4
d_gene: TRBD2
abundance: -
CDR3nt: TGTGCCAGCAGGCCGAGCGGGACTAGACCTCCCGATGAGCAGTTCTTC
CDR3aa: CASRPSGTRPPDEQFF

j_gene: TRBJ2-1
v_gene: TRBV18
d_gene: TRBD2
abundance: -
CDR3nt: TGTGCCAGCTCAAAGACTAGCGGGCTAACCTACAATGAGCAGTTCTTC
CDR3aa: CASSKTSGLTYNEQFF

j_gene: TRBJ1-4
v_gene: TRBV10-3
d_gene: -
abundance: once
CDR3nt: TGTGCCATCAGTGAGTCGTCGGGGACTCTCGAAAAACTGTTTTTT
CDR3aa: CAISESSGTLEKLFF

j_gene: TRBJ1-1
v_gene: TRBV30
d_gene: TRBD1
abundance: -
CDR3nt: TGTGCCTGGCTGGGACAGGGGCTCTCGCGAACTGAAGCTTTCTTT
CDR3aa: CAWLGQGLSRTEAFF

j_gene: TRBJ1-2
v_gene: TRBV9
d_gene: -
abundance: -
CDR3nt: TGTGCCAGCAGCCCTGATGGCTACACCTTC
CDR3aa: CASSPDGYTF

j_gene: TRBJ2-1
v_gene: TRBV7-8
d_gene: -
abundance: -
CDR3nt: TGTGCCAGCAGCCGACAGGAGTACTACAATGAGCAGTTCTTC
CDR3aa: CASSRQEYYNEQFF

j_gene: TRBJ2-5
v_gene: TRBV11-2
d_gene: TRBD2
abundance: -
CDR3nt: TGTGCCAGCAGCCGAGGGTGGCGGGGGGATCTCCAAGAGACCCAGTACTTC
CDR3aa: CASSRGWRGDLQETQYF

j_gene: TRBJ1-2
v_gene: TRBV4-1
d_gene: -
abundance: -
CDR3nt: TGCGCCAGCAGCCCACTAGCCGGGAATGGCTACACCTTC
CDR3aa: CASSPLAGNGYTF

j_gene: TRBJ2-7
v_gene: TRBV4-1
d_gene: TRBD2
abundance: -
CDR3nt: TGCGCCAGCAGCCAAGGGCTAGCGGGGTTTGGCGAGCAGTACTTC
CDR3aa: CASSQGLAGFGEQYF

j_gene: TRBJ2-1
v_gene: TRBV7-3
d_gene: -
abundance: -
CDR3nt: TGTGCCAGCAGCCGCGCGGCAGGGGATATTGATGAGCAGTTCTTC
CDR3aa: CASSRAAGDIDEQFF

j_gene: TRBJ1-4
v_gene: TRBV7-9
d_gene: -
abundance: -
CDR3nt: TGTGCCAGCAGCCCTTCCCCGACCACAAGGAGCGAAAAACTGTTTTTT
CDR3aa: CASSPSPTTRSEKLFF

j_gene: TRBJ1-4
v_gene: TRBV6-1
d_gene: -
abundance: -
CDR3nt: TGTGCCAGCAGTGAACCCGAGGAGGGGAGAAGAGAAAAACTGTTTTTT
CDR3aa: CASSEPEEGRREKLFF

j_gene: TRBJ2-1
v_gene: TRBV9
d_gene: -
abundance: once
CDR3nt: TGTGCCAGCAGCGCCAGCGGGTCCACCTACAATGAGCAGTTCTTC
CDR3aa: CASSASGSTYNEQFF

j_gene: TRBJ1-2
v_gene: TRBV5-1
d_gene: -
abundance: once
CDR3nt: TGCGCCAGCAGCTTGGACAGGGCTGGCTACACCTTC
CDR3aa: CASSLDRAGYTF

j_gene: TRBJ1-2
v_gene: TRBV5-4
d_gene: -
abundance: -
CDR3nt: TGTGCCAGCAGCTTTTGGGGGGGGCGCTTGGGCTACACCTTC
CDR3aa: CASSFWGGRLGYTF

j_gene: TRBJ2-7
v_gene: TRBV30
d_gene: TRBD1
abundance: -
CDR3nt: TGTGCCTGGAGTGTTGGGACAGGTAACGAGCAGTACTTC
CDR3aa: CAWSVGTGNEQYF

j_gene: TRBJ2-7
v_gene: TRBV30
d_gene: -
abundance: once
CDR3nt: TGTGCCTGGAGTAGGATTAGCGGCTACGAGCAGTACTTC
CDR3aa: CAWSRISGYEQYF

j_gene: TRBJ2-7
v_gene: TRBV29-1
d_gene: TRBD2
abundance: -
CDR3nt: TGCAGCGTCGAAGCCCCGACTAGCGGGAGGAAGTACGAGCAGTACTTC
CDR3aa: CSVEAPTSGRKYEQYF

j_gene: TRBJ1-4
v_gene: TRBV7-2
d_gene: -
abundance: -
CDR3nt: TGTGCCAGCAGCTTAGGGGGGGTAGGGGAAAAACTGTTTTTT
CDR3aa: CASSLGGVGEKLFF

j_gene: TRBJ1-1
v_gene: TRBV9
d_gene: TRBD1
abundance: -
CDR3nt: TGTGCCAGCAGCGATCGGACAGGGGCGAACACTGAAGCTTTCTTT
CDR3aa: CASSDRTGANTEAFF

j_gene: TRBJ1-1
v_gene: TRBV5-1
d_gene: TRBD1
abundance: few
CDR3nt: TGCGCCAGCAGCCCCGGGACAGGGCGAACGAACACTGAAGCTTTCTTT
CDR3aa: CASSPGTGRTNTEAFF

j_gene: TRBJ1-2
v_gene: TRBV30
d_gene: -
abundance: -
CDR3nt: TGTGCCTGGAGTGTAACGACAGTCTATGGCTACACCTTC
CDR3aa: CAWSVTTVYGYTF

j_gene: TRBJ2-3
v_gene: TRBV5-1
d_gene: TRBD1
abundance: -
CDR3nt: TGCGCCAGCAGCTTGGTGGGCCGGACAGGGGGAGGAGATACGCAGTATTTT
CDR3aa: CASSLVGRTGGGDTQYF

j_gene: TRBJ1-1
v_gene: TRBV2
d_gene: -
abundance: once
CDR3nt: TGTGCCAGCAGTGAAGTTGAGTGGAACACTGAAGCTTTCTTT
CDR3aa: CASSEVEWNTEAFF

j_gene: TRBJ2-1
v_gene: TRBV5-1
d_gene: -
abundance: -
CDR3nt: TGCGCCAGCAGCTTGTGTCAGGGTTGTGAGCAGTTCTTC
CDR3aa: CASSLCQGCEQFF

j_gene: TRBJ1-3
v_gene: TRBV9
d_gene: -
abundance: -
CDR3nt: TGTGCCAGCAGCGTATCAGGGGCCAACTCTGGAAACACCATATATTTT
CDR3aa: CASSVSGANSGNTIYF

j_gene: TRBJ2-7
v_gene: TRBV11-2
d_gene: -
abundance: -
CDR3nt: TGTGCCAGCAGCTTTACAACAGCTACAGTCGAGCAGTACTTC
CDR3aa: CASSFTTATVEQYF

j_gene: TRBJ1-1
v_gene: TRBV7-9
d_gene: -
abundance: -
CDR3nt: TGTGCCAGCACCCTCCACTTGAACACTGAAGCTTTCTTT
CDR3aa: CASTLHLNTEAFF

j_gene: TRBJ1-5
v_gene: TRBV30
d_gene: -
abundance: -
CDR3nt: TGTGCCTGGAGTACAGGACCTAAGAATCAGCCCCAGCATTTT
CDR3aa: CAWSTGPKNQPQHF

j_gene: TRBJ2-2
v_gene: TRBV2
d_gene: -
abundance: -
CDR3nt: TGTGCCAGCAGACGGACGGGATCTAACGCGAACACCGGGGAGCTGTTTTTT
CDR3aa: CASRRTGSNANTGELFF

j_gene: TRBJ1-2
v_gene: TRBV14
d_gene: -
abundance: -
CDR3nt: TGTGCCAGCAGCCAAGGACGAGGGCCCCACTATGGCTACACCTTC
CDR3aa: CASSQGRGPHYGYTF

j_gene: TRBJ2-5
v_gene: TRBV7-2
d_gene: TRBD2
abundance: -
CDR3nt: TGTGCCAGCAGCTTAACTAGCGGGCCTCGGGAGACCCAGTACTTC
CDR3aa: CASSLTSGPRETQYF

j_gene: TRBJ2-1
v_gene: TRBV30
d_gene: TRBD2
abundance: -
CDR3nt: TGTGCCTGGGCCGGGACTAGCTCCTACAATGAGCAGTTCTTC
CDR3aa: CAWAGTSSYNEQFF

j_gene: TRBJ2-1
v_gene: TRBV10-3
d_gene: TRBD2
abundance: -
CDR3nt: TGTGCCATCAGGAAGGGACTAGCGGGACCCTCGAGTGAGCAGTTCTTC
CDR3aa: CAIRKGLAGPSSEQFF

j_gene: TRBJ1-1
v_gene: TRBV5-6
d_gene: TRBD1
abundance: -
CDR3nt: TGTGCCAGCCGCTACAGGGGCCTGGGGACTGAAGCTTTCTTT
CDR3aa: CASRYRGLGTEAFF

j_gene: TRBJ2-7
v_gene: TRBV5-1
d_gene: -
abundance: -
CDR3nt: TGCGCCAGCAGCCTGGACGGCGGGGCCTACGAGCAGTACTTC
CDR3aa: CASSLDGGAYEQYF

j_gene: TRBJ2-7
v_gene: TRBV18
d_gene: -
abundance: -
CDR3nt: TGTGCCAGCTCAATGGCCAGGGCCTCCTACGAGCAGTACTTC
CDR3aa: CASSMARASYEQYF

j_gene: TRBJ1-1
v_gene: TRBV20-1
d_gene: -
abundance: few
CDR3nt: TGCAGTGCGGGACCTACAGGGTTGGCTTTCTTT
CDR3aa: CSAGPTGLAFF

j_gene: TRBJ2-3
v_gene: TRBV5-4
d_gene: -
abundance: -
CDR3nt: TGTGCCAGCAGCTCCTCTAGCACAGATACGCAGTATTTT
CDR3aa: CASSSSSTDTQYF

j_gene: TRBJ1-2
v_gene: TRBV7-2
d_gene: -
abundance: -
CDR3nt: TGTGCCAGCAGCCTCGACGGGAACTATGGCTACACCTTC
CDR3aa: CASSLDGNYGYTF

j_gene: TRBJ2-1
v_gene: TRBV27
d_gene: TRBD2
abundance: -
CDR3nt: TGTGCCAGCAGTTTAAAATCGAGCGGGGGCTTTAAGTTCTTC
CDR3aa: CASSLKSSGGFKFF

j_gene: TRBJ2-1
v_gene: TRBV5-4
d_gene: TRBD2
abundance: -
CDR3nt: TGTGCCAGCAGCTTGAAGCTACTAGCGGGTTCCAATGAGCAGTTCTTC
CDR3aa: CASSLKLLAGSNEQFF

j_gene: TRBJ1-2
v_gene: TRBV27
d_gene: -
abundance: -
CDR3nt: TGTGCCAGTGGACAGCCCTATAACTATGGCTACACCTTC
CDR3aa: CASGQPYNYGYTF

j_gene: TRBJ2-7
v_gene: TRBV6-1
d_gene: -
abundance: -
CDR3nt: TGTGCCAGCAGTGTATCAGAACCCTACGAGCAGTACTTC
CDR3aa: CASSVSEPYEQYF

j_gene: TRBJ2-3
v_gene: TRBV15
d_gene: -
abundance: -
CDR3nt: TGTGCCACCAGCAGAACCTCCTCTGTACAAACAGATACGCAGTATTTT
CDR3aa: CATSRTSSVQTDTQYF

j_gene: TRBJ2-1
v_gene: TRBV11-3
d_gene: TRBD1
abundance: -
CDR3nt: TGTGCCAGCAGCACTGGACAGGGGCGCGACAATGAGCAGTTCTTC
CDR3aa: CASSTGQGRDNEQFF

j_gene: TRBJ2-5
v_gene: TRBV19
d_gene: -
abundance: once
CDR3nt: TGTGCCAGTAGCATCACCAGTCCGGGGGCCCAGTACTTC
CDR3aa: CASSITSPGAQYF

j_gene: TRBJ2-1
v_gene: TRBV6-1
d_gene: TRBD1
abundance: once
CDR3nt: TGTGCCAGCATAGGGGACAGGGGGCTTCATGAGCAGTTCTTC
CDR3aa: CASIGDRGLHEQFF

j_gene: TRBJ2-7
v_gene: TRBV18
d_gene: -
abundance: -
CDR3nt: TGTGCCAGCTCACCAGGAACAGGGCGCCACGAGCAGTACTTC
CDR3aa: CASSPGTGRHEQYF

j_gene: TRBJ1-4
v_gene: TRBV7-8
d_gene: TRBD1
abundance: -
CDR3nt: TGTGCCAGCAGCACCACCGGGACAGGGATCGTTGCTAATGAAAAACTGTTTTTT
CDR3aa: CASSTTGTGIVANEKLFF

j_gene: TRBJ2-7
v_gene: TRBV27
d_gene: -
abundance: -
CDR3nt: TGTGCCAGCAGTCCCCCCGGGGGCGAGCAGTACTTC
CDR3aa: CASSPPGGEQYF

j_gene: TRBJ1-2
v_gene: TRBV9
d_gene: -
abundance: few
CDR3nt: TGTGCCAGCAGCGTAGGTTGGGGAGAAGGCTACACCTTC
CDR3aa: CASSVGWGEGYTF

j_gene: TRBJ1-2
v_gene: TRBV5-1
d_gene: TRBD1
abundance: -
CDR3nt: TGCGCCAGCAGCTTGGAGGGACAGGGGACTAACTATGGCTACACCTTC
CDR3aa: CASSLEGQGTNYGYTF

j_gene: TRBJ2-2
v_gene: TRBV28
d_gene: TRBD2
abundance: -
CDR3nt: TGTGCCAGCAGTTTCCGGACTAGCGGGAACATCGGGGAGCTGTTTTTT
CDR3aa: CASSFRTSGNIGELFF

j_gene: TRBJ2-4
v_gene: TRBV5-1
d_gene: TRBD1
abundance: -
CDR3nt: TGCGCCAGCAGCTTGGGACAGGGAAAAAACATTCAGTACTTC
CDR3aa: CASSLGQGKNIQYF

j_gene: TRBJ1-1
v_gene: TRBV27
d_gene: -
abundance: once
CDR3nt: TGTGCCAGCAGTTTGACTGCTGAGGGCACTGAAGCTTTCTTT
CDR3aa: CASSLTAEGTEAFF

j_gene: TRBJ1-5
v_gene: TRBV28
d_gene: TRBD1
abundance: -
CDR3nt: TGTGCCAGCAGTTTCCGGGGACAGGGCTTTAATCAGCCCCAGCATTTT
CDR3aa: CASSFRGQGFNQPQHF

j_gene: TRBJ2-1
v_gene: TRBV7-9
d_gene: TRBD2
abundance: -
CDR3nt: TGTGCCAGCAGCTCGCCGGGACTAGCGGCGAATGAGCAGTTCTTC
CDR3aa: CASSSPGLAANEQFF

j_gene: TRBJ1-3
v_gene: TRBV11-3
d_gene: TRBD1
abundance: -
CDR3nt: TGTGCCAGCAGCCTTGGACAGGGAAGGGTCGGAAACACCATATATTTT
CDR3aa: CASSLGQGRVGNTIYF